One sample yielded the 28 T cell receptor beta chains listed below, sequenced in a study of shared clonotypes between healthy human individuals. TCRdb's table, derived via immunoSEQ multiplex PCR, lists solely in-frame clones and lacks some. The top ten hold 0.1% to 0.15% of the sample, which has over 2 million clones, 90% to 95% seen once. Sequenced input: naive CD4+ T cells sorted from blood. Regarding subset: CD45RA+ positively selected. The origin of the receptors is a man younger than 35 in good health.

This chain links TRBV30 with TRBJ2-2; D is uncertain. This CDR3 is 16 amino acids long. V shed 2 bases and J shed 1 base, with 14 bases lying between them. Germline V CDR1 and CDR2: GTSNPN, SVGIG (reference sequence). The CDR3 is CAWSRVSPLNTGELFF. CDR3 sequence (DNA): TGTGCCTGGAGTAGGGTCTCCCCCTTGAACACCGGGGAGCTGTTTTTT.

This clone was detected only once. The same CDR3 is also encoded by other DNA sequences in this sample. This chain joins TRBV18 and TRBJ2-5, with D unresolved. Germline V gives CDR1 KGHSH, CDR2 LQKENI. The CDR3 has 14 amino acids. Trimming removed 3 bases at V and 3 bases at J, with 11 bases between. CDR3 DNA: TGTGCCAGCTCACCCCTCGGCACAGAAGAGACCCAGTACTTC. Its protein is CASSPLGTEETQYF.

The CDR3 DNA follows: TGCGCCAGCACCCTGGGGGCTAGCGGGGTCAATGAGCAGTTCTTC. Encoded protein: CASTLGASGVNEQFF. The chain joins TRBV5-1 to TRBJ2-1, with 9 bases fitting TRBD2. This CDR3 region has 15 residues. From germline, CDR1 is SGHRS and CDR2 YFSETQ. Trimming at V came to 6 bases and at J to 6 bases, leaving 10 bases not matched to a gene.

The chain recombines TRBV25-1 with TRBJ1-4; D gene unclear. The germline CDR1 and CDR2 sequences are MGHDK and SYGVNS. CDR3 size: 14 residues. Trimming stripped 4 bases from V and 5 bases from J, with 11 bases between. The CDR3 nucleotides read TGTGCCAGCAGTGTGCACAGCCCGAATGAAAAACTGTTTTTT. Its translation is CASSVHSPNEKLFF.

J is TRBJ2-7 and V is TRBV28; 10 bases map to TRBD1. Unmatched junction bases numbered 5, after V lost 3 bases and J lost 3 bases. This CDR3 has 15 residues. Germline V gives CDR1 MDHEN, CDR2 SYDVKM. In DNA, the CDR3 is TGTGCCAGCAGTTTCCCGGGACAGGGGAACTACGAGCAGTACTTC. Amino acid sequence: CASSFPGQGNYEQYF.

The CDR3 bases are TGCGCCAGCAGCCCCCCGGACAGGGGGAATGACGAGCAGTACTTC. Its protein is CASSPPDRGNDEQYF. The rearrangement uses TRBV23-1 and TRBJ2-7, with TRBD1 matching 10 bases. TRBV23-1 is classed as an ORF, of uncertain function. The CDR3 is made up of 15 amino acids. The V segment lost 6 bases and the J segment 5 bases; nucleotides outside the gene matches: 10.

This clone has only one observation. The chain links TRBV5-6 to TRBJ2-1, with D perhaps TRBD2 (6 bases). The CDR3 covers 16 residues. Germline CDR1 and CDR2: SGHDT and YYEEEE. V lost 2 bases to trimming and J lost 4 bases, with 16 bases between them. CDR3 nucleotides: TGTGCCAGCAGCTTAGTCCCGGGACTTCCTTACAATGAGCAGTTCTTC. It encodes CASSLVPGLPYNEQFF.

The V and J genes are TRBV2 and TRBJ1-1; possible D gene TRBD1, 5 bases. CDR1 is SNHLY and CDR2 is FYNNEI in the germline V gene. V was clipped by 5 bases and J by 7 bases, with 8 bases between them. The length of the CDR3 is 11 residues. CDR3 amino acids: CASSSDNEAFF. As DNA, the CDR3 is TGTGCCAGCAGTTCGGACAATGAAGCTTTCTTT.

In the case of this clone: Other nucleotide sequences in the sample specify the same CDR3. The V call is TRBV9, the J call TRBJ2-5, with 12 bases aligning to TRBD2. The CDR3 consists of 14 residues. The ends lost 4 bases at V and 4 bases at J; junction bases unmatched: 2. In germline, CDR1 is SGDLS, CDR2 YYNGEE. CDR3 sequence reads: CASSLTSGGETQYF. CDR3 nucleotides: TGTGCCAGCAGCCTGACTAGCGGGGGAGAGACCCAGTACTTC. Based on the CDR3 plus reference TRBV9 and TRBJ2-5, the full variable domain is DSGVTQTPKHLITATGQRVTLRCSPRSGDLSVYWYQQSLDQGLQFLIQYYNGEERAKGNILERFSAQQFPDLHSELNLSSLELGDSALYFCASSLTSGGETQYFGPGTRLLVL.

This chain connects TRBV7-9 to TRBJ2-5, with TRBD1 identical over 7 bases. The trim removed 4 bases at V and 4 bases at J, leaving 0 bases unmatched. Germline CDR1 SEHNR, CDR2 FQNEAQ (reference sequence). The CDR3 has 12 amino acids. CDR3 amino acids: CASSYRGETQYF. CDR3 nucleotide sequence: TGTGCCAGCAGCTACAGGGGAGAGACCCAGTACTTC.

The rearrangement links TRBV5-1 to TRBJ2-2, with a weak D call TRBD2 (7 bases). This CDR3 region has 15 residues. Germline V lookup: CDR1 SGHRS, CDR2 YFSETQ. V gave up 4 bases and J gave up 4 bases, with 14 bases separating them. The CDR3 here is CASSQVGGPTGELFF. The CDR3 bases are TGCGCCAGCAGCCAGGTGGGGGGGCCCACCGGGGAGCTGTTTTTT.

CDR3 nucleotide sequence: TGTGCCTGGACGCTGGACCCTGGGGCCAACGTCCTGACTTTC. Amino acids: CAWTLDPGANVLTF. The gene calls are TRBV30 and TRBJ2-6; D unresolved. Germline lookup yields CDR1 GTSNPN and CDR2 SVGIG (reference sequence). Trimming removed 4 bases from V and 2 bases from J, with 9 bases in between. The CDR3 consists of 14 residues.

As regards this clone: Since a much larger clone is just one base distant, this may be a read error. This chain joins TRBV7-2 and TRBJ1-2, with D maybe TRBD1 (6 bases). Germline V gene data show CDR1 as SGHTA and CDR2 as FQGNSA. The CDR3 loop spans 13 amino acids. Trimming pared 5 bases from V and 6 bases from J, leaving 13 bases between. The CDR3, as DNA: TGTGCCAGCAGCCTCACAGGGCCGAATGGCTACACCTTC. Amino acid sequence: CASSLTGPNGYTF.

The chain has TRBV10-3 and TRBJ1-1; the D gene is possibly TRBD1 (6 bases). The CDR3 spans 12 residues. The V end was cut by 10 bases, the J end by 8 bases, with 17 bases between. CDR1 is ENHRY and CDR2 is SYGVKD in the germline V gene. The CDR3 loop reads CATQGLGGEAFF. The CDR3 DNA reads TGTGCCACCCAGGGGCTGGGGGGAGAAGCTTTCTTT.

The chain is built from TRBV28 and TRBJ2-3; 7 bases are a match to TRBD2. After removal of 2 bases from V and 8 bases from J, the junction contained 13 bases not matched to a gene. Germline V lookup: CDR1 MDHEN, CDR2 SYDVKM. The CDR3 runs 16 residues. DNA for the CDR3: TGTGCCAGCAGTTTAGGTGCGGGGGTCACGGGGGGTACGCAGTATTTT. Translating gives CASSLGAGVTGGTQYF.

With respect to this clone: The sample contains more than one DNA sequence encoding this CDR3. The chain has TRBV27 and TRBJ1-5, with 9 bases identical to TRBD1. This CDR3 spans 15 amino acids. The J segment lost 1 base and the V segment lost 5 bases, leaving 3 bases of the junction unmatched. Germline V gives CDR1 MNHEY, CDR2 SMNVEV (reference sequence). The CDR3 protein is CASSAGTGSNQPQHF. In DNA, the CDR3 is TGTGCCAGCAGTGCCGGGACAGGGAGCAATCAGCCCCAGCATTTT.

The V gene is TRBV15, the J gene TRBJ1-1; D unclear. This CDR3 has 15 amino acids. Trimming took off 5 bases at V and 6 bases at J, with 19 bases between the two ends. Per germline, CDR1 LNHNV and CDR2 YYDKDF (reference sequence). The CDR3 DNA is TGTGCCACCAGCCGTAGCGAGGTCTCCTCGGCTGAAGCTTTCTTT. Translation gives CATSRSEVSSAEAFF.

On this clone itself: The DNA is omitted, as the CDR3 cannot be located on it reliably, and the CDR3 follows TCRdb's listing. V gene TRBV6-5 combines with J gene TRBJ2-7; TRBD1, the table's D call, was not compared with the DNA. CDR1 MNHEY and CDR2 SVGAGI come from the germline V gene. 14 amino acids form the CDR3, both terminal residues included. This chain's CDR3 is CASSSSTGRNEQYF.

This clone came up once. Here the CDR3 omits its conserved ending phenylalanine or tryptophan, so a read error is the likely source. The DNA is omitted, as the CDR3 cannot be located on it reliably, and the CDR3 follows TCRdb's listing. The V call is TRBV9, the J call TRBJ1-2; TRBD1 is taken as the D call from the table, unchecked against the DNA. Germline V CDR1 and CDR2: SGDLS, YYNGEE. The CDR3 region is 15 residues in length, termini included. CDR3 sequence reads: CASSVKGEGAGLPFI.

V is TRBV4-3 and J is TRBJ1-5; weak D call: TRBD1 (5 bases). Trimming removed 1 base from V and 11 bases from J, with 9 bases in between. Germline CDR1 LGHNA, CDR2 YSLEER. The CDR3 spans 12 residues. DNA for the CDR3: TGCGCCAGCAGCCAAGGGGGAGGGGCCCAGCATTTT. Translating it yields CASSQGGGAQHF.

The gene calls are TRBV5-1 and TRBJ2-1; perhaps D is TRBD1 or TRBD2 (5 bases each). Germline loops: CDR1 SGHRS, CDR2 YFSETQ. The CDR3 is made up of 14 amino acids. Trimming left V 5 bases short and J 4 bases short, with 13 bases between. Written as DNA, the CDR3 is TGCGCCAGCAGATCCGGGACCCTATACAATGAGCAGTTCTTC. This encodes CASRSGTLYNEQFF.

The V gene is TRBV27, the J gene TRBJ2-3, with D maybe TRBD2 (5 bases). This CDR3 region has 13 residues. Germline assignment: CDR1 MNHEY and CDR2 SMNVEV (reference sequence). V lost 4 bases to trimming and J lost 1 base, with 6 bases between them. CDR3 amino acids: CASSYGGTDTQYF. Here the CDR3 DNA reads TGTGCCAGCAGTTACGGGGGCACAGATACGCAGTATTTT.

This chain joins TRBV19 and TRBJ2-7; D uncertain. Germline CDR1 and CDR2: LNHDA and SQIVND (reference sequence). Deletions cut 5 bases from V and 2 bases from J, with 10 bases between. The CDR3 covers 13 residues. The CDR3 DNA reads as TGTGCCAGTAGTCCTCTTTATACCTACGAGCAGTACTTC. Its protein is CASSPLYTYEQYF.

The chain employs TRBV30 and TRBJ2-2; D gene uncertain. The V and J ends lost 2 bases and 4 bases respectively, with 5 bases between them. Germline CDR1 and CDR2: GTSNPN and SVGIG (reference sequence). CDR3 length: 12 residues. Here the CDR3 DNA reads TGTGCCTGGAGTCCGACCACCGGGGAGCTGTTTTTT. Its protein product is CAWSPTTGELFF.

The chain employs TRBV6-6 and TRBJ2-7, with D perhaps matching TRBD2 (6 bases). V lost 2 bases and J 2 bases, leaving 13 bases between the germline ends. CDR1 and CDR2 (germline): MNHNY, SVGAGI (reference sequence). CDR3 length equals 15 residues. Here the CDR3 DNA reads TGTGCCAGCAGTTACCTGGGGACTGCAACCTACGAGCAGTACTTC. Translating gives CASSYLGTATYEQYF.

The rearrangement links TRBV28 to TRBJ2-7; a possible D gene is TRBD1 (5 bases). The V gene's germline CDR1 is MDHEN and CDR2 SYDVKM. Between the trimmed V and J ends, which lost 2 bases and 3 bases, there was a span of 8 bases. This CDR3 has 13 residues. The DNA for the CDR3 is TGTGCCAGCAGTTTAAGGGGTGGCTACGAGCAGTACTTC. It yields the protein CASSLRGGYEQYF.

The genes are TRBV4-3 and TRBJ2-4; D not certain. V was shortened by 0 bases and J by 7 bases, with 13 bases between the two germline ends. The CDR3 sequence is 15 residues long. Germline loops: CDR1 LGHNA, CDR2 YSLEER. Here the CDR3 DNA reads TGCGCCAGCAGCCAAGATGTAGGACCTGGGAACATTCAGTACTTC. It encodes CASSQDVGPGNIQYF.

Worth noting for this clone: Distinct nucleotide sequences in the sample also encode this CDR3. This chain links TRBV7-2 with TRBJ2-5; no clear D gene. The CDR3 spans 12 residues. Germline V gene lookup returns CDR1 SGHTA and CDR2 FQGNSA. V was clipped by 3 bases and J by 5 bases, with 7 bases between them. The CDR3 reads CASSLLSETQYF. For the CDR3, the DNA is TGTGCCAGCAGCTTGCTGTCTGAGACCCAGTACTTC. Using reference TRBV7-2 and TRBJ2-5 for the parts outside the CDR3, the full variable domain is GAGVSQSPSNKVTEKGKDVELRCDPISGHTALYWYRQSLGQGLEFLIYFQGNSAPDKSGLPSDRFSAERTGGSVSTLTIQRTQQEDSAVYLCASSLLSETQYFGPGTRLLVL.